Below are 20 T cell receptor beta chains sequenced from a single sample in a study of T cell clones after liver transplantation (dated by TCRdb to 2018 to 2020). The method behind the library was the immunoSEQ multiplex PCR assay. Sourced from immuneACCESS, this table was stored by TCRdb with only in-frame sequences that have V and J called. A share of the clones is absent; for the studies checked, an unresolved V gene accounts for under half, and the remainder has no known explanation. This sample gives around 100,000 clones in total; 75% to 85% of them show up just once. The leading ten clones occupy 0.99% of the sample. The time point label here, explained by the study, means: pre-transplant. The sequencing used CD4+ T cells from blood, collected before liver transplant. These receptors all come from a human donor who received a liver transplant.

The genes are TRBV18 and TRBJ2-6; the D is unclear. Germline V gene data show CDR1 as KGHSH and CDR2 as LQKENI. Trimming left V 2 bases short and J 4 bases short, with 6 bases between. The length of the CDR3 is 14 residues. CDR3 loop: CASSPTRGANVLTF. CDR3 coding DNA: TGTGCCAGCTCACCAACTCGGGGGGCCAACGTCCTGACTTTC.

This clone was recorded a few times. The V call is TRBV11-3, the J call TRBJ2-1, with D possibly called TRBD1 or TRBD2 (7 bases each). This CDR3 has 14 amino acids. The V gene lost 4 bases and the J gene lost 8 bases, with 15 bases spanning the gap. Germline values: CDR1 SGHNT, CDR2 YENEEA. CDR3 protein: CASSSGGVAHEQFF. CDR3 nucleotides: TGTGCCAGCAGCTCAGGGGGGGTAGCCCATGAGCAGTTCTTC.

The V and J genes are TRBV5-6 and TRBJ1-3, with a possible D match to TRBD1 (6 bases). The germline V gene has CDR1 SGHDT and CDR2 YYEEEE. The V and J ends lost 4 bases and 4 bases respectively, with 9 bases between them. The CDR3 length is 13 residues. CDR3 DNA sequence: TGTGCCAGCAGCAAAGGACAGGGAAACACCATATATTTT. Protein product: CASSKGQGNTIYF. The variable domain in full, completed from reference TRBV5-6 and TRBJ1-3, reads DAGVTQSPTHLIKTRGQQVTLRCSPKSGHDTVSWYQQALGQGPQFIFQYYEEEERQRGNFPDRFSGHQFPNYSSELNVNALLLGDSALYLCASSKGQGNTIYFGEGSWLTVV.

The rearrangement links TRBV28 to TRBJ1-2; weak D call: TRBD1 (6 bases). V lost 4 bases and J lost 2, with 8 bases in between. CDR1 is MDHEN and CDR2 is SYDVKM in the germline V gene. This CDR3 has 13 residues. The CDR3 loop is CASSSGTNYGYTF. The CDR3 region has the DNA TGTGCCAGCAGTTCCGGGACAAACTATGGCTACACCTTC.

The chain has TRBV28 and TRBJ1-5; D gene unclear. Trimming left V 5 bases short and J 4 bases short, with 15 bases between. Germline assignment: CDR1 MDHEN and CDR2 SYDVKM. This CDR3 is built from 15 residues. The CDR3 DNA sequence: TGTGCCAGCAGTACTTTCCGGGGAGAGAATCAGCCCCAGCATTTT. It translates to CASSTFRGENQPQHF. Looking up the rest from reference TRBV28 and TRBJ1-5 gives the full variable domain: DVKVTQSSRYLVKRTGEKVFLECVQDMDHENMFWYRQDPGLGLRLIYFSYDVKMKEKGDIPEGYSVSREKKERFSLILESASTNQTSMYLCASSTFRGENQPQHFGDGTRLSIL.

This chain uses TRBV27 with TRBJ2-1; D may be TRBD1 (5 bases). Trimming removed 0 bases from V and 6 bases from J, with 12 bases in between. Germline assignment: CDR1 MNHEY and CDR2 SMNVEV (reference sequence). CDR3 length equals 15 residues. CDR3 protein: CASSLSRGIGNEQFF. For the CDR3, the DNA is TGTGCCAGCAGTTTATCAAGGGGAATTGGCAATGAGCAGTTCTTC.

This chain's CDR3 is CASTQRGAPGYTF. For the CDR3, the DNA is TGTGCCAGCACCCAGAGGGGGGCTCCAGGCTACACCTTC. V gene TRBV6-5 combines with J gene TRBJ1-2, with D tentatively TRBD1 (6 bases). The V gene's germline CDR1 is MNHEY and CDR2 SVGAGI. Between the trimmed V and J ends, which lost 7 bases and 8 bases, there was a span of 17 bases. The CDR3 runs to 13 residues.

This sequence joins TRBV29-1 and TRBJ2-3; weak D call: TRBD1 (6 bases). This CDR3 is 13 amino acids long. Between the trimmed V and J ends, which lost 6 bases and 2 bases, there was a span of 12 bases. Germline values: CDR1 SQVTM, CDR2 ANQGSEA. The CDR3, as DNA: TGCAGCGTAGACCAGGGGAACACAGATACGCAGTATTTT. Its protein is CSVDQGNTDTQYF.

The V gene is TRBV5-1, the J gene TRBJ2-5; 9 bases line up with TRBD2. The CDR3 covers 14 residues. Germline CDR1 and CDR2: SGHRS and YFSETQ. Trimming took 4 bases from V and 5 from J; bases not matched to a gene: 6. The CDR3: CASSPAGGRETQYF. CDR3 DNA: TGCGCCAGCAGCCCCGCGGGAGGGCGGGAGACCCAGTACTTC.

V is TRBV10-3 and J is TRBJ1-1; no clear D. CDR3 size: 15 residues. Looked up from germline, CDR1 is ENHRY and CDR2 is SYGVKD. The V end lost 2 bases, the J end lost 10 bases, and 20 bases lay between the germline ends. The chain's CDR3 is CAISEPGRGGGGAFF. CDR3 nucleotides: TGTGCCATCAGTGAGCCTGGTCGGGGTGGTGGAGGAGCTTTCTTT.

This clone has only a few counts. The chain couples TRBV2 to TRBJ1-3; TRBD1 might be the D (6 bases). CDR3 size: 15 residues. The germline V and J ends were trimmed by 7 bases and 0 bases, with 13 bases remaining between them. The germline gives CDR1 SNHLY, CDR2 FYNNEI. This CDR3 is CASNIQGFSGNTIYF. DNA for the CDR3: TGTGCCAGCAATATACAGGGTTTCTCTGGAAACACCATATATTTT.

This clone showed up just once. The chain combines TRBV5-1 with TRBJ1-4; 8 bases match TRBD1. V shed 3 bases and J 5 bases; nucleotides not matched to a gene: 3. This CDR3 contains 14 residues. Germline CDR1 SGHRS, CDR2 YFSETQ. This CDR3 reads CASSSTGENEKLFF. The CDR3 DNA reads TGCGCCAGCAGCTCGACAGGGGAAAATGAAAAACTGTTTTTT.

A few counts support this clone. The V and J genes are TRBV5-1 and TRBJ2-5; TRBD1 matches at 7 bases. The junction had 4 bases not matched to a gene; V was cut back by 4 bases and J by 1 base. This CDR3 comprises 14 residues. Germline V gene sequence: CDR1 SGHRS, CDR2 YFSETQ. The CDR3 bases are TGCGCCAGCAGCCCATCAGGGGGCCAAGAGACCCAGTACTTC. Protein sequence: CASSPSGGQETQYF.

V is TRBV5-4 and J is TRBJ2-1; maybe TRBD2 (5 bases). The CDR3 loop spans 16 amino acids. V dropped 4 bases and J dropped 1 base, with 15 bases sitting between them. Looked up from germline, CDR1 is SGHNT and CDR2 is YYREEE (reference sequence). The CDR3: CASSGGGRTSYNEQFF. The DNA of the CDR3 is TGTGCCAGCAGCGGAGGAGGACGGACTTCCTACAATGAGCAGTTCTTC. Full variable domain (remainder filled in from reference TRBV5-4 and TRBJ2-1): ETGVTQSPTHLIKTRGQQVTLRCSSQSGHNTVSWYQQALGQGPQFIFQYYREEENGRGNFPPRFSGLQFPNYSSELNVNALELDDSALYLCASSGGGRTSYNEQFFGPGTRLTVL.

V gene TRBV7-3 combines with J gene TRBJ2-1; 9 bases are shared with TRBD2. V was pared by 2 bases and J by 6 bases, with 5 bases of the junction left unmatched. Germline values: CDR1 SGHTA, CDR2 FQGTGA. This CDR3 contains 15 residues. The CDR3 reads CASSLGGRASNEQFF. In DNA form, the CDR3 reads TGTGCCAGCAGCTTAGGCGGGAGGGCCAGCAATGAGCAGTTCTTC. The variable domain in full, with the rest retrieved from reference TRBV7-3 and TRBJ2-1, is GAGVSQTPSNKVTEKGKYVELRCDPISGHTALYWYRQSLGQGPEFLIYFQGTGAADDSGLPNDRFFAVRPEGSVSTLKIQRTERGDSAVYLCASSLGGRASNEQFFGPGTRLTVL.

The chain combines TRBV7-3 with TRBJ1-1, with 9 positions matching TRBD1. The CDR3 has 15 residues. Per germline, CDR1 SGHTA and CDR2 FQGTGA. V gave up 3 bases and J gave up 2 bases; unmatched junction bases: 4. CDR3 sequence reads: CASSLEDRGNTEAFF. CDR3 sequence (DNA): TGTGCCAGCAGCTTGGAGGACAGGGGTAACACTGAAGCTTTCTTT.

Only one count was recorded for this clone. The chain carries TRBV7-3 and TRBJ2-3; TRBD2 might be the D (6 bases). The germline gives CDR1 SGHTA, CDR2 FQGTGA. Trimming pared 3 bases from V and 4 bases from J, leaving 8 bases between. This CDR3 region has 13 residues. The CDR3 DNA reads TGTGCCAGCAGCTTGGGGGGAGCAGATACGCAGTATTTT. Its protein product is CASSLGGADTQYF. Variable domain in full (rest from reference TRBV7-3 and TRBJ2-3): GAGVSQTPSNKVTEKGKYVELRCDPISGHTALYWYRQSLGQGPEFLIYFQGTGAADDSGLPNDRFFAVRPEGSVSTLKIQRTERGDSAVYLCASSLGGADTQYFGPGTRLTVL.

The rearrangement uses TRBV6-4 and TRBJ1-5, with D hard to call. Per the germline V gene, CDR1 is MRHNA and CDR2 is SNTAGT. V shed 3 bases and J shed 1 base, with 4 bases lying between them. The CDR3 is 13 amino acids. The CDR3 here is CASSEGSNQPQHF. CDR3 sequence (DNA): TGTGCCAGCAGTGAGGGCAGCAATCAGCCCCAGCATTTT.

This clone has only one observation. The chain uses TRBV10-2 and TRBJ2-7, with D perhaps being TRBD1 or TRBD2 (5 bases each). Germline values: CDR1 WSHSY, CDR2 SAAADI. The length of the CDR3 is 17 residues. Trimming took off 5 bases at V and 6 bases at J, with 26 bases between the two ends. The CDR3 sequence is CASSTGRRAEFSGEQYF. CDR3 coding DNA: TGCGCCAGCAGTACGGGACGGCGGGCAGAGTTCTCGGGCGAGCAGTACTTC.

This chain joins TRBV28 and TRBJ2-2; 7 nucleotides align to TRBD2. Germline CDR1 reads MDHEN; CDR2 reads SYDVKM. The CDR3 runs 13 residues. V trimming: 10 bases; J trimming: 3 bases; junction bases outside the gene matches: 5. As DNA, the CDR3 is TGTGCCACCGTGGGGGGGGACACCGGGGAGCTGTTTTTT. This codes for CATVGGDTGELFF. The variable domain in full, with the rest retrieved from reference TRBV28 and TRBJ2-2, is DVKVTQSSRYLVKRTGEKVFLECVQDMDHENMFWYRQDPGLGLRLIYFSYDVKMKEKGDIPEGYSVSREKKERFSLILESASTNQTSMYLCATVGGDTGELFFGEGSRLTVL.